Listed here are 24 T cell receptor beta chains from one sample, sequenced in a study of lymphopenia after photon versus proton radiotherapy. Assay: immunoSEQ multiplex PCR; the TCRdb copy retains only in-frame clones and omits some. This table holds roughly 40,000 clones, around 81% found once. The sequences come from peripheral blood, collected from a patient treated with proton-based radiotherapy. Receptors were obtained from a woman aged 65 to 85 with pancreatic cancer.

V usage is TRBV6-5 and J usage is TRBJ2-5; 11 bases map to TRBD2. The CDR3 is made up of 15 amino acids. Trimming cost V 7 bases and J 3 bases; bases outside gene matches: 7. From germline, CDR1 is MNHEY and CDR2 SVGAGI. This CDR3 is CASTDKGLAEETQYF. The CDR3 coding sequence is TGTGCCAGCACCGACAAGGGACTAGCGGAAGAGACCCAGTACTTC.

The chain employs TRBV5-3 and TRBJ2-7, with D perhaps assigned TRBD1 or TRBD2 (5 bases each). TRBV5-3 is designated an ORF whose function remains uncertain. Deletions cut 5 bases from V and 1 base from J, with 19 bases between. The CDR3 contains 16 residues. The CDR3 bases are TGTGCCAGAAGGGAGGTGGTGAGGGGTCGATCCTACGAGCAGTACTTC. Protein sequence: CARREVVRGRSYEQYF.

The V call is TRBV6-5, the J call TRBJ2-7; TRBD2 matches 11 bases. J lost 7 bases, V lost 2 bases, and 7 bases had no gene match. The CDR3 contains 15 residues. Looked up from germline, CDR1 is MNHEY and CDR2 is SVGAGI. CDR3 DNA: TGTGCCAGCAGTTACCCACTAGCGGGAGTGTGGGAGCAGTACTTC. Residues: CASSYPLAGVWEQYF.

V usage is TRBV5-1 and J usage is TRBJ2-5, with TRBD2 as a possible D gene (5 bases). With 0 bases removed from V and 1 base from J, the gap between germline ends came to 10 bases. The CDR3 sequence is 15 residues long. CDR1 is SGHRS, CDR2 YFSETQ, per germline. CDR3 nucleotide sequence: TGCGCCAGCAGCTTGGATGAGGGTCGCCAAGAGACCCAGTACTTC. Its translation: CASSLDEGRQETQYF.

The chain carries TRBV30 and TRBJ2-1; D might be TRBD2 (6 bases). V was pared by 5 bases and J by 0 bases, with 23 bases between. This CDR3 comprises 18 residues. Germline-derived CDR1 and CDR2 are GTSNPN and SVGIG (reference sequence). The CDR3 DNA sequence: TGTGCCTGGGACCCCGATTCCGGGAGCTGGAGCTCCTACAATGAGCAGTTCTTC. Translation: CAWDPDSGSWSSYNEQFF. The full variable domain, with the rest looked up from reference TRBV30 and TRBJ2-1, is SQTIHQWPATLVQPVGSPLSLECTVEGTSNPNLYWYRQAAGRGLQLLFYSVGIGQISSEVPQNLSASRPQDRQFILSSKKLLLSDSGFYLCAWDPDSGSWSSYNEQFFGPGTRLTVL.

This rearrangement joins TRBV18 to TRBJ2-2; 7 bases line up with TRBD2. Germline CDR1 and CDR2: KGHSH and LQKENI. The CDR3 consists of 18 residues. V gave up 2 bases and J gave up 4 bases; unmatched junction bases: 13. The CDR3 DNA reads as TGTGCCAGCTCACCAGCCGGAACAGGTCCGGGGGGCACCGGGGAGCTGTTTTTT. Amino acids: CASSPAGTGPGGTGELFF.

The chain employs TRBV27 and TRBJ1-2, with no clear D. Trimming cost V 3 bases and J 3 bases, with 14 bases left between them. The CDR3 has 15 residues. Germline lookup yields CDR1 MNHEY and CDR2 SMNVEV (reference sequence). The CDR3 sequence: CASSFSMGGDYGYTF. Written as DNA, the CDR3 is TGTGCCAGCAGTTTTAGTATGGGTGGCGACTATGGCTACACCTTC.

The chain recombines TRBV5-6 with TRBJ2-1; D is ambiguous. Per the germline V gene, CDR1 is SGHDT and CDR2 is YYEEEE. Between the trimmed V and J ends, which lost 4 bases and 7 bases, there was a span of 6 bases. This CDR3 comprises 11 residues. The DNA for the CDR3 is TGTGCCAGCAGCCAAGCGAATGAGCAGTTCTTC. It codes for CASSQANEQFF. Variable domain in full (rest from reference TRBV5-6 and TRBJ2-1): DAGVTQSPTHLIKTRGQQVTLRCSPKSGHDTVSWYQQALGQGPQFIFQYYEEEERQRGNFPDRFSGHQFPNYSSELNVNALLLGDSALYLCASSQANEQFFGPGTRLTVL.

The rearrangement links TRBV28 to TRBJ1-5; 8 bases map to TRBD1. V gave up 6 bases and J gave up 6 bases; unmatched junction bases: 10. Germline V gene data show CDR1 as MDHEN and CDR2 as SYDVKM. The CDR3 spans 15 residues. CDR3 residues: CASSLTQGAGQPQHF. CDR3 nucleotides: TGTGCCAGCAGCCTGACCCAGGGGGCTGGTCAGCCCCAGCATTTT.

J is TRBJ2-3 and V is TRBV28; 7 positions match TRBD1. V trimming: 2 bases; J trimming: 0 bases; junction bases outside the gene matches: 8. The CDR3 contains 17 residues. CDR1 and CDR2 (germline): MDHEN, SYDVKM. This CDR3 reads CASSLAPTGASTDTQYF. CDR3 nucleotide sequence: TGTGCCAGCAGTTTAGCCCCCACAGGGGCGAGCACAGATACGCAGTATTTT.

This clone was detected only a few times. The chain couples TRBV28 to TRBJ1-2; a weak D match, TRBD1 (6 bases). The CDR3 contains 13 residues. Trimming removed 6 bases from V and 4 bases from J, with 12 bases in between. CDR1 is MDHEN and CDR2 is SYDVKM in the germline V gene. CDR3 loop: CASSQQGIYGYTF. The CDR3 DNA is TGTGCCAGCAGCCAGCAGGGGATCTATGGCTACACCTTC.

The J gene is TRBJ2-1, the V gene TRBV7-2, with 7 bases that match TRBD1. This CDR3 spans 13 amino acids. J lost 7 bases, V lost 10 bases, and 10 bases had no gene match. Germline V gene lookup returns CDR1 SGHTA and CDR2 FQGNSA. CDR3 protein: CATRWAGGNEQFF. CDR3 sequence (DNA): TGTGCCACCCGTTGGGCAGGGGGAAATGAGCAGTTCTTC.

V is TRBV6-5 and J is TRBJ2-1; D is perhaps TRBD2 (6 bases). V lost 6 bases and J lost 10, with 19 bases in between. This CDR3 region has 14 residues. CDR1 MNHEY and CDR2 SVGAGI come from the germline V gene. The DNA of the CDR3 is TGTGCCAGCAGCAGCCGAGGACTAACCGAGGAGCAGTTCTTC. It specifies CASSSRGLTEEQFF.

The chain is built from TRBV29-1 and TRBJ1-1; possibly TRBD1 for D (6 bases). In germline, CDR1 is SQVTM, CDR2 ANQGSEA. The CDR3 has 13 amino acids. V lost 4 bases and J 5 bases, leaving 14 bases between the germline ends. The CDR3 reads CSVGAGEGTEAFF. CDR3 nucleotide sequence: TGCAGCGTTGGAGCAGGGGAGGGTACTGAAGCTTTCTTT.

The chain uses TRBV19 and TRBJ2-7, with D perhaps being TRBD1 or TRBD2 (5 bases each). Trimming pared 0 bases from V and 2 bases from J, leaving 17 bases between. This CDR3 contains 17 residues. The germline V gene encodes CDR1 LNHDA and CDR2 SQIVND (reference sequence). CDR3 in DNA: TGTGCCAGTAGTATAGATAGGGGCCTCCGGGACCCCTACGAGCAGTACTTC. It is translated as CASSIDRGLRDPYEQYF.

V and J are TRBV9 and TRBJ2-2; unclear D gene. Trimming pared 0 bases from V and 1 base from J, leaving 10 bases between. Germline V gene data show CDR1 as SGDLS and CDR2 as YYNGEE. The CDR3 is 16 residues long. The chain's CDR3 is CASSVAKGGNTGELFF. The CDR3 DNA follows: TGTGCCAGCAGCGTAGCTAAAGGCGGGAACACCGGGGAGCTGTTTTTT.

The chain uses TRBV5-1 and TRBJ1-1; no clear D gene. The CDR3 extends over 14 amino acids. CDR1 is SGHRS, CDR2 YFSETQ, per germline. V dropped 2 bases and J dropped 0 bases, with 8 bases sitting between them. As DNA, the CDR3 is TGCGCCAGCAGCTTACAGCCTATGAACACTGAAGCTTTCTTT. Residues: CASSLQPMNTEAFF.

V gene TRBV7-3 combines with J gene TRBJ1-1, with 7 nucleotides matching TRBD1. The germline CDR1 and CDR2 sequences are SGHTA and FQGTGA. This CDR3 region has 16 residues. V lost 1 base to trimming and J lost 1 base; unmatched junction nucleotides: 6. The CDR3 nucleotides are TGTGCCAGCAGCTTAAGTCAGGGGGGGCCGAACACTGAAGCTTTCTTT. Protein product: CASSLSQGGPNTEAFF.

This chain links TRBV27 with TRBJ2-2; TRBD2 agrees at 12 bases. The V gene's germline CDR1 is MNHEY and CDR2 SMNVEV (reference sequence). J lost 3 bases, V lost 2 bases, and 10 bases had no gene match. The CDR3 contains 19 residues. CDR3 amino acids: CASSLGLAGSHRDTGELFF. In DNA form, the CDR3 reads TGTGCCAGCAGTTTAGGACTAGCGGGAAGTCACCGGGACACCGGGGAGCTGTTTTTT.

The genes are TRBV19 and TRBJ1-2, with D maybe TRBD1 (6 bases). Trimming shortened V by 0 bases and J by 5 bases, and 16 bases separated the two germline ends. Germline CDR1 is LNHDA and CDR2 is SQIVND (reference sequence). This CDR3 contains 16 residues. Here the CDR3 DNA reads TGTGCCAGTAGTATAGATCGGGGGGCGACGGGATATGGCTACACCTTC. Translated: CASSIDRGATGYGYTF.

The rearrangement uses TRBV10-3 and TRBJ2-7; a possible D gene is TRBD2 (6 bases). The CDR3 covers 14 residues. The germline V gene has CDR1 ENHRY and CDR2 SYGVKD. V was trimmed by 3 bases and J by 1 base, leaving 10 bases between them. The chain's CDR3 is CAISEASASYEQYF. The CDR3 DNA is TGTGCCATCAGTGAAGCTAGCGCATCCTACGAGCAGTACTTC.

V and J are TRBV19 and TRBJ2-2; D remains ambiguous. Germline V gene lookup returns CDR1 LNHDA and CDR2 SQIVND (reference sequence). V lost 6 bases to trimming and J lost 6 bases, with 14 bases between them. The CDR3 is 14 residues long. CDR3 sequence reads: CASRDSQAPGELFF. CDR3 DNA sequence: TGTGCCAGTAGGGATAGCCAGGCTCCCGGGGAGCTGTTTTTT.

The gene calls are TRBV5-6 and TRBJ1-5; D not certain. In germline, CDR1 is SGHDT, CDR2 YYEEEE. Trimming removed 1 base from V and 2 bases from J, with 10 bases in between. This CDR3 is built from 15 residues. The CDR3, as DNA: TGTGCCAGCAGCTTGAATGTGGGTGGCAATCAGCCCCAGCATTTT. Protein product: CASSLNVGGNQPQHF. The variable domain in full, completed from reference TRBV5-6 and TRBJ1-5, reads DAGVTQSPTHLIKTRGQQVTLRCSPKSGHDTVSWYQQALGQGPQFIFQYYEEEERQRGNFPDRFSGHQFPNYSSELNVNALLLGDSALYLCASSLNVGGNQPQHFGDGTRLSIL.

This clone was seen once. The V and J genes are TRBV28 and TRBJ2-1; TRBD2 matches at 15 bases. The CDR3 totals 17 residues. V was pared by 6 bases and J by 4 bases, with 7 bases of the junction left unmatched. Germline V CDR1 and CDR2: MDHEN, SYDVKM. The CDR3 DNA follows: TGTGCCAGCAGCACCGGGACTAGCGGGAGGTTGTACAATGAGCAGTTCTTC. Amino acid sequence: CASSTGTSGRLYNEQFF.